These T cell receptor beta chains were read from a single sample in a study of PD-1 blockade in classical Hodgkin lymphoma. Only in-frame clones appear in the TCRdb table, and some are missing; sequencing was by immunoSEQ multiplex PCR. Found here are 100,000 to 120,000 clones, roughly nine tenths of them singletons; the top ten hold just under 20%. Material: peripheral blood mononuclear cells (PBMCs), obtained before the second cycle of nivolumab. These receptors were taken from a human donor with classical Hodgkin lymphoma. Both conserved end residues are part of each CDR3. A D gene is named only where the DNA matches it firmly. Size values are once, few and many counts, or a class for expanded clones, and some rows have none.

.	TRBV9	TRBJ2-5	.	CASSTTRRETQYF	TGTGCCAGCAGCACGACTAGGCGAGAGACCCAGTACTTC
.	TRBV19	TRBJ1-2	.	CASLPRAGRVSYGYTF	TGTGCCAGTCTCCCCCGGGCAGGGAGAGTATCCTATGGCTACACCTTC
.	TRBV18	TRBJ1-1	.	CASSPTSGIDSAGAFF	TGTGCCAGCTCACCAACGAGCGGGATAGATTCCGCGGGAGCTTTCTTT
TRBD2	TRBV27	TRBJ2-2	.	CASSLGSGGNTGELFF	TGTGCCAGCAGTTTAGGGTCGGGAGGGAACACCGGGGAGCTGTTTTTT
TRBD1	TRBV5-4	TRBJ2-7	.	CASSLSPLPGTVYEQYF	TGTGCCAGCAGCTTGTCCCCGTTACCCGGGACAGTATACGAGCAGTACTTC
.	TRBV7-2	TRBJ2-7	.	CASSLGGSVYEQYF	TGTGCCAGCAGCTTAGGGGGGTCGGTCTACGAGCAGTACTTC
.	TRBV18	TRBJ2-3	.	CASSLAARPDTQYF	TGTGCCAGCTCATTGGCGGCCCGCCCGGATACGCAGTATTTT
.	TRBV6-6	TRBJ1-5	.	CASSQNSYDQPQHF	TGTGCCAGCAGTCAAAACAGTTACGATCAGCCCCAGCATTTT
.	TRBV6-5	TRBJ1-5	.	CASSKDTTNQPQHF	TGTGCCAGCAGTAAAGACACAACAAATCAGCCCCAGCATTTT
TRBD2	TRBV7-6	TRBJ2-4	.	CASSLEGTSGRGIQYF	TGTGCCAGCAGCTTAGAGGGGACTAGCGGGAGGGGGATTCAGTACTTC
TRBD2	TRBV7-7	TRBJ2-1	once	CASSTGLAGGDEQFF	TGTGCTAGCAGCACGGGACTAGCGGGAGGCGATGAGCAGTTCTTC
.	TRBV10-1	TRBJ1-5	.	CASHREWPSGNQPQHF	TGCGCCAGCCATAGAGAGTGGCCGAGTGGCAATCAGCCCCAGCATTTT
TRBD1	TRBV29-1	TRBJ1-2	.	CSVGGDSLYGYTF	TGCAGCGTTGGAGGGGACAGCCTCTATGGCTACACCTTC
.	TRBV27	TRBJ2-7	.	CARDLRLPGRYEQYF	TGTGCCAGAGATCTCAGACTTCCTGGGCGCTACGAGCAGTACTTC
.	TRBV6-6	TRBJ2-5	.	CASTGPGTETQYF	TGTGCCAGCACCGGCCCAGGGACAGAGACCCAGTACTTC
TRBD1	TRBV4-1	TRBJ1-1	.	CASSHHTGTGNPEAFF	TGCGCCAGCAGCCACCACACCGGGACAGGGAACCCTGAAGCTTTCTTT
TRBD1	TRBV2	TRBJ1-4	.	CASTDRAVREKLFF	TGTGCCAGCACGGACAGGGCGGTAAGGGAAAAACTGTTTTTT
TRBD1	TRBV18	TRBJ1-2	.	CASSQVGQGNYGYTF	TGTGCCAGCTCACAGGTGGGACAGGGCAACTATGGCTACACCTTC
.	TRBV2	TRBJ1-1	.	CASSENQGYTEAFF	TGTGCCAGCAGTGAGAATCAGGGGTACACTGAAGCTTTCTTT
.	TRBV5-1	TRBJ2-5	.	CASSLGGRTQETQYF	TGCGCCAGCAGCTTGGGCGGACGGACACAAGAGACCCAGTACTTC
.	TRBV11-2	TRBJ1-1	.	CASSLGFGGNTEAFF	TGTGCCAGCAGCCTCGGTTTCGGGGGGAACACTGAAGCTTTCTTT
.	TRBV28	TRBJ1-1	.	CASSSPTGSLRRAFF	TGTGCCAGCAGTTCCCCGACAGGTTCTCTGAGACGGGCTTTCTTT
.	TRBV28	TRBJ1-4	.	CASTPQGPGWEKLFF	TGTGCCAGCACCCCACAGGGCCCCGGATGGGAAAAACTGTTTTTT
.	TRBV28	TRBJ1-5	.	CASRTAGINQPQHF	TGTGCCAGCAGGACAGCCGGCATTAATCAGCCCCAGCATTTT
.	TRBV30	TRBJ1-2	.	CAWVSAGGNYGYTF	TGTGCCTGGGTTTCGGCAGGTGGTAACTATGGCTACACCTTC
TRBD2	TRBV25-1	TRBJ2-5	.	CASSESPLATGETQYF	TGTGCCAGCAGTGAATCCCCACTAGCGACTGGGGAGACCCAGTACTTC
.	TRBV6-5	TRBJ1-2	once	CASSSTSYGYTF	TGTGCCAGCAGTTCGACGAGCTATGGCTACACCTTC
.	TRBV30	TRBJ1-1	.	CAWSVRGTEAFF	TGTGCCTGGAGTGTAAGGGGCACTGAAGCTTTCTTT
TRBD1	TRBV5-4	TRBJ1-2	.	CASSSSGGVSYGYTF	TGTGCCAGCAGTTCTTCAGGGGGCGTCTCCTATGGCTACACCTTC
.	TRBV7-2	TRBJ1-4	once	CASSSQTGTNEKLFF	TGTGCCAGCAGCTCCCAGACAGGAACTAATGAAAAACTGTTTTTT
TRBD1	TRBV30	TRBJ1-1	.	CAGDRGGSAFF	TGTGCCGGGGACAGGGGAGGTTCTGCTTTCTTT
.	TRBV29-1	TRBJ2-1	.	CSVPKGTSTSIDEQFF	TGCAGCGTTCCCAAGGGGACGTCAACTAGCATTGATGAGCAGTTCTTC
TRBD1	TRBV4-2	TRBJ2-7	.	CASSPQTGNYEQYF	TGTGCCAGCAGCCCGCAGACAGGGAACTACGAGCAGTACTTC
TRBD1	TRBV15	TRBJ2-1	few	CATRKNRGMAYNEQFF	TGTGCCACCAGAAAAAACAGGGGGATGGCCTACAATGAGCAGTTCTTC
.	TRBV19	TRBJ2-6	.	CASSIEHGWANVLTF	TGTGCCAGTAGTATAGAACATGGGTGGGCCAACGTCCTGACTTTC
TRBD2	TRBV30	TRBJ2-1	.	CVAGLADNEQFF	TGTGTCGCGGGACTAGCGGACAATGAGCAGTTCTTC
TRBD2	TRBV7-2	TRBJ2-4	.	CASTTSGLAGINIQYF	TGTGCCAGCACGACCTCGGGACTAGCGGGAATAAACATTCAGTACTTC
.	TRBV28	TRBJ2-1	.	CASREDLRSYNEQFF	TGTGCCAGCAGGGAAGACCTTCGCTCCTACAATGAGCAGTTCTTC
.	TRBV19	TRBJ1-3	.	CASSGRGQKLFGNTIYF	TGTGCCAGTAGTGGCCGGGGACAAAAGCTTTTCGGAAACACCATATATTTT
TRBD1	TRBV11-2	TRBJ2-1	.	CASSPGTGGIVSSYNEQFF	TGTGCCAGCAGCCCGGGGACAGGGGGCATCGTAAGCTCCTACAATGAGCAGTTCTTC
TRBD2	TRBV29-1	TRBJ2-5	.	CSVEGLAGGLGETQYF	TGCAGCGTTGAGGGACTAGCGGGAGGGCTGGGAGAGACCCAGTACTTC
.	TRBV5-1	TRBJ2-1	.	CASSLGGPDEQFF	TGCGCCAGCAGCTTGGGGGGACCGGATGAGCAGTTCTTC
TRBD1	TRBV6-1	TRBJ2-1	.	CASSQRQGMNNEQFF	TGTGCCAGCAGTCAGCGACAGGGTATGAACAATGAGCAGTTCTTC
.	TRBV25-1	TRBJ2-3	once	CASKSWGTDTQYF	TGTGCCAGCAAGAGTTGGGGCACAGATACGCAGTATTTT
TRBD1	TRBV7-9	TRBJ2-7	.	CASTSSGQGAGEQYF	TGTGCCAGCACCAGTTCGGGACAGGGGGCGGGCGAGCAGTACTTC
TRBD1	TRBV7-2	TRBJ1-6	.	CASSLNRGNSPLHF	TGTGCCAGCAGCTTAAACAGGGGTAATTCACCCCTCCACTTT
.	TRBV7-9	TRBJ1-1	.	CASSHSRQLNTEAFF	TGTGCCAGCAGCCATAGCCGGCAGTTGAACACTGAAGCTTTCTTT